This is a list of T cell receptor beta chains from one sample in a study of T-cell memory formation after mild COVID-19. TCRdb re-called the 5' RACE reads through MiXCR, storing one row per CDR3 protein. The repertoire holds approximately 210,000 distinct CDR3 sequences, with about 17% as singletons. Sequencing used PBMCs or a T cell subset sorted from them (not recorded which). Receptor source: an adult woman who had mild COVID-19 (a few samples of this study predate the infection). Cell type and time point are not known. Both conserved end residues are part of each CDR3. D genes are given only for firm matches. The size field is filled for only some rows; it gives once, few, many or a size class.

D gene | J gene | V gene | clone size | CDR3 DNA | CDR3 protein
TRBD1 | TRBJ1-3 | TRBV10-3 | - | TGTGCCATCAGCGAACCGGGGGACAGTTCCTCTGGAAACACCATATATTTT | CAISEPGDSSSGNTIYF
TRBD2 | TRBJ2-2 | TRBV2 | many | TGTGCCAGCAGTATAGCGGGAGTGACCGGGGAGCTGTTTTTT | CASSIAGVTGELFF
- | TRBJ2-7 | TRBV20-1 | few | TGCAGTGCTAGCCCGTCCGGGACCGCCTACGAGCAGTACTTC | CSASPSGTAYEQYF
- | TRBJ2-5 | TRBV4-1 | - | TGCGCCAGCAGCAAGCGAACGGGACCTGGAGAGACCCAGTACTTC | CASSKRTGPGETQYF
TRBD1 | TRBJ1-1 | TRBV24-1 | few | TGTGCCACCAGTGACCCTAGGACAGGCCGGGGGACTGAAGCTTTCTTT | CATSDPRTGRGTEAFF
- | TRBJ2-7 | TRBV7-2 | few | TGTGCCAGCAGCTCGCAGGGGATGTCGGGGTCCTACGAGCAGTACTTC | CASSSQGMSGSYEQYF
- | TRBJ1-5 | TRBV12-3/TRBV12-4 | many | TGTGCCAGCAGTTTAGGGGGCTTCCGTAGCAATCAGCCCCAGCATTTT | CASSLGGFRSNQPQHF
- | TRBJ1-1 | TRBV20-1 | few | TGCAGTGCTAGACTGGGAGCGGGGAACACTGAAGCTTTCTTT | CSARLGAGNTEAFF
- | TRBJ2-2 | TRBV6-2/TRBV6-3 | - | TGTGCCAGCAGCCCGACTCCGACGGGCACCGGGGAGCTGTTTTTT | CASSPTPTGTGELFF
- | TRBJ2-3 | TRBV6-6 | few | TGTGCCAGCAACGGACAGAGCACAGATACGCAGTATTTT | CASNGQSTDTQYF
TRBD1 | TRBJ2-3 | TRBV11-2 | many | TGTGCCAGCAGGACAGGGATGTCAGATACGCAGTATTTT | CASRTGMSDTQYF